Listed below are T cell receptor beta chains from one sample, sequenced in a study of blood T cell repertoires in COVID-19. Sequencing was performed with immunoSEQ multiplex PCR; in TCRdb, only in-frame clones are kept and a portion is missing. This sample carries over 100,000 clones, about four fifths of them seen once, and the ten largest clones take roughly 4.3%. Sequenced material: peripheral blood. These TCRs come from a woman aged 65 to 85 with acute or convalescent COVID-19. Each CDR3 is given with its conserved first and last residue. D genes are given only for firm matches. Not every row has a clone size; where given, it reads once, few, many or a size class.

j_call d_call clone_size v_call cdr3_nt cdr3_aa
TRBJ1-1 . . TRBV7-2 TGTGCCAGCAGCTCTAGCGGGGGCACTGAAGCTTTCTTT CASSSSGGTEAFF
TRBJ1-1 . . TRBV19 TGTGCCAGTAGTATGGCCAGAATGAACACTGAAGCTTTCTTT CASSMARMNTEAFF
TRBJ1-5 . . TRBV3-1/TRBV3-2 TGTGCCAGCAGCCAAGGACAGACGCTCAATCAGCCCCAGCATTTT CASSQGQTLNQPQHF
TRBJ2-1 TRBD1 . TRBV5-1 TGCGCCAGCAGCTCGGGGACAGACTCTCAGCAGTTCTTC CASSSGTDSQQFF
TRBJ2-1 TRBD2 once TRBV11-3 TGTGCCAGCAGTACCGGGACTAGCGGTTACAATGAGCAGTTCTTC CASSTGTSGYNEQFF
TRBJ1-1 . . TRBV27 TGTGCCAGCAGTTTATCGGTGCAGGAACCTGAAGCTTTCTTT CASSLSVQEPEAFF
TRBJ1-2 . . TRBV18 TGTGCCAGCTCACCTGCAGGAGGGGCCTATGGCTACACCTTC CASSPAGGAYGYTF
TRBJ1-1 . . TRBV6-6 TGTGCCAGCAGTCCTACATACAGGCCTCGGGCCATGAACACTGAAGCTTTCTTT CASSPTYRPRAMNTEAFF
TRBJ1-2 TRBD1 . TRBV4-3 TGCGCCAGCAGCCAAGACCACTTGACAGGGGATGGCTACACCTTC CASSQDHLTGDGYTF
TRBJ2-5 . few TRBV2 TGTGCCAGCAGTGAAGCGAATCAGGGACTAGAGACCCAGTACTTC CASSEANQGLETQYF
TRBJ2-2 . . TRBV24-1 TGTGCCCTCTCCCTCGGAGACCCGAACACCGGGGAGCTGTTTTTT CALSLGDPNTGELFF
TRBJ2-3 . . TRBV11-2 TGTGCCAGCAGCTTAGTTCCGACTTCCCCCACAGATACGCAGTATTTT CASSLVPTSPTDTQYF
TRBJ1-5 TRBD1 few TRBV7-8 TGTGCCAGCAGCCCTAACGACAGGGCTAATCAGCCCCAGCATTTT CASSPNDRANQPQHF
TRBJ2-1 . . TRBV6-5 TGTGCCAGCGGCTGGACAGCCTACAATGAGCAGTTCTTC CASGWTAYNEQFF
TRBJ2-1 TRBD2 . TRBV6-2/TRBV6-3 TGTGCCAGCAGTATAACTAGCGGGGGGTACAATGAGCAGTTCTTC CASSITSGGYNEQFF
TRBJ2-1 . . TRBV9 TGTGCCAGCAGCGTAGGCGCGGGGCCCACCCTTTACTACAATGAGCAGTTCTTC CASSVGAGPTLYYNEQFF
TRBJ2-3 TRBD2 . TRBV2 TGTGCCAGCAGGGGACTAGGATTCACAGATACGCAGTATTTT CASRGLGFTDTQYF
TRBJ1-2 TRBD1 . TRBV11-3 TGTGCCAGCAGCTTAGCCGGACAGGGAAACTATGGCTACACCTTC CASSLAGQGNYGYTF
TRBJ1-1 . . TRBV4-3 TGCGCCAGCAGCCAAACGGACAGAGCCGAAGCTTTCTTT CASSQTDRAEAFF
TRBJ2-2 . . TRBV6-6 TGTGCCAGCATGCCCCGGGGGGGGGAGCTGTTTTTT CASMPRGGELFF
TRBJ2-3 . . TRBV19 TGTGCCAGTAGTATTGGGGAGACAGATACGCAGTATTTT CASSIGETDTQYF
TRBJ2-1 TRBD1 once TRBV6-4 TGTGCCAGCAGTGGTTCCCCCGGGACAGGGGGCAATGAGCAGTTCTTC CASSGSPGTGGNEQFF
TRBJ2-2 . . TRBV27 TGTGCCAGCAGTTTTGTGGCAGACTTCGCGAACACCGGGGAGCTGTTTTTT CASSFVADFANTGELFF
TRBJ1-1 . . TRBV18 TGTGCCAGCTCACCCTCAAGTAGACAGAACACTGAAGCTTTCTTT CASSPSSRQNTEAFF
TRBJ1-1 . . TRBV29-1 TGCAGCGTTGGGTGGGGCTTTAACACTGAAGCTTTCTTT CSVGWGFNTEAFF
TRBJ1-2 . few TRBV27 TGTGCCAGCAGTCCCCTTTGGCAGGGTGCCCACTACACCTTC CASSPLWQGAHYTF
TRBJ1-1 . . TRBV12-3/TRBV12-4 TGTGCCAGCAAAAGGGGGTTAGTCGCTGAAGCTTTCTTT CASKRGLVAEAFF
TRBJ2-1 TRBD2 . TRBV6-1 TGTGCCAGCAGTGAAGAGGGACTAGCGGCGCAAAGCTCCTACAATGAGCAGTTCTTC CASSEEGLAAQSSYNEQFF
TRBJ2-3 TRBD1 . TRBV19 TGTGCCAGTAGTCCCCGGGGACAGGGGGCCGCAGATACGCAGTATTTT CASSPRGQGAADTQYF
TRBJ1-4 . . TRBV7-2 TGTGCCAGCAGCTTAGCCGAGTATGAAAAACTGTTTTTT CASSLAEYEKLFF
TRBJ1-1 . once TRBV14 TGTGCCAGCAGCCCGGGTGCGGACACTGAAGCTTTCTTT CASSPGADTEAFF
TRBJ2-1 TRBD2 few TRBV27 TGTGCCAGCAGTATACACGCCGGGACTAGCGGGAGTCGATACAATGAGCAGTTCTTC CASSIHAGTSGSRYNEQFF
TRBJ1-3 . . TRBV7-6 TGTGCCAGCAGCTTACAGGACACGTCTGGAAACACCATATATTTT CASSLQDTSGNTIYF
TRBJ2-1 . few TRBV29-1 TGCAGCGCTGAACTACTGAGTACGAGCTCCTACAATGAGCAGTTCTTC CSAELLSTSSYNEQFF
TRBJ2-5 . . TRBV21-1 TGTGCCAGCAGCAAAGAAAGGACACCAAGACCGATTAAGGAGACCCAGTACTTC CASSKERTPRPIKETQYF
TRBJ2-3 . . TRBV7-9 TGTGCCAGCAGCTTAGGGGGCGGAGTATATACGCAGTATTTT CASSLGGGVYTQYF
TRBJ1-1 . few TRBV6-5 TGTGCCAGCAGACCCGCAGGGGAGACTGAAGCTTTCTTT CASRPAGETEAFF
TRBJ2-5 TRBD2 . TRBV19 TGTGCCAGTTCTCGCACTAGCGGAGGGGGAAAAGAGACCCAGTACTTC CASSRTSGGGKETQYF
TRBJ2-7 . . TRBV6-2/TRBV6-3 TGTGCCAGCAGTTACTCAGGGCAGGGGCGCCCTGAATACGAGCAGTACTTC CASSYSGQGRPEYEQYF
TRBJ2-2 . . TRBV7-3 TGTGCCAGCAGCTTAATTGGGTTACAGCCCTCCCACTTCGCCATGAACACCGGGGAGCTGTTTTTT CASSLIGLQPSHFAMNTGELFF
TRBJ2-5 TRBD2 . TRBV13 TGTGCCAGCAGCTTTATGGGTCTAGCGGCCAACCAAGAGACCCAGTACTTC CASSFMGLAANQETQYF
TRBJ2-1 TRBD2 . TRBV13 TGTGCCAGCAGCTTTGGAGCGGGGAATGAGCAGTTCTTC CASSFGAGNEQFF
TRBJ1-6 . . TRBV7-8 TGTGCCAGCAGCTACCCAGGGACTCGTTCCTATAATTCACCCCTCCACTTC CASSYPGTRSYNSPLHF
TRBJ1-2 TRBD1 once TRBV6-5 TGTGCCAGCAGTCCGCCAGGGGGCGCCTTGGGCTACACCTTC CASSPPGGALGYTF
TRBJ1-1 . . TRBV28 TGTGCCAGCAGTTTAGGGGGAGGGGCGAACACTGAAGCTTTCTTT CASSLGGGANTEAFF
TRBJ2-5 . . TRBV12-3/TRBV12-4 TGTGCCAGCAGGCCCAGTGGTGCAGAGACCCAGTACTTC CASRPSGAETQYF
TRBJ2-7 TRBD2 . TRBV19 TGTGCCAGTAGGAGCTGGGGGACTAGCGGATACGAGCAGTACTTC CASRSWGTSGYEQYF
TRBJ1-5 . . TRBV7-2 TGTGCCAGCAGCTCGGAGGTTGGTGATAGCAATCAGCCCCAGCATTTT CASSSEVGDSNQPQHF
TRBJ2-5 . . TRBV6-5 TGTGCCAGCAGTTACTCGTGGGGGGTGAAAGAGACCCAGTACTTC CASSYSWGVKETQYF
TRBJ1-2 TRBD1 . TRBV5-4 TGTGCCAGCAGCTTACAAGGACAGGGGGGCTACACCTTC CASSLQGQGGYTF
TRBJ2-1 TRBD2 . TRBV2 TGTGCCAGCCGTACTAGCGGGGGGGCCAGTGAGCAGTTCTTC CASRTSGGASEQFF
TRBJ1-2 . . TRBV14 TGTGCCAGCAGCCCTGGGCCTTCCTATGGCTACACCTTC CASSPGPSYGYTF
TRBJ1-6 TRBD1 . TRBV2 TGTGCCAGCAGGGGCAGAGGGGGCTTTTTACCCCTCCACTTT CASRGRGGFLPLHF
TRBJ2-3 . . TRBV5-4 TGTGCCAGCAGCTTCATACGGGGGAGCACAGATACGCAGTATTTT CASSFIRGSTDTQYF
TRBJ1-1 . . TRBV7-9 TGTGCCAGCAGCTTAGGGACAATGACTAGGAACACTGAAGCTTTCTTT CASSLGTMTRNTEAFF
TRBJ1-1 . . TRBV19 TGTGCCAGTAGTAGGACAGAGTTGAACACTGAAGCTTTCTTT CASSRTELNTEAFF
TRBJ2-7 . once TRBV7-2 TGTGCCAGCAGCTTAGCGCGTGACTACGAGCAGTACTTC CASSLARDYEQYF
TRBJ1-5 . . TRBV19 TGTGCCAGTAGTATTGGACAGACAAATCAGCCCCAGCATTTT CASSIGQTNQPQHF